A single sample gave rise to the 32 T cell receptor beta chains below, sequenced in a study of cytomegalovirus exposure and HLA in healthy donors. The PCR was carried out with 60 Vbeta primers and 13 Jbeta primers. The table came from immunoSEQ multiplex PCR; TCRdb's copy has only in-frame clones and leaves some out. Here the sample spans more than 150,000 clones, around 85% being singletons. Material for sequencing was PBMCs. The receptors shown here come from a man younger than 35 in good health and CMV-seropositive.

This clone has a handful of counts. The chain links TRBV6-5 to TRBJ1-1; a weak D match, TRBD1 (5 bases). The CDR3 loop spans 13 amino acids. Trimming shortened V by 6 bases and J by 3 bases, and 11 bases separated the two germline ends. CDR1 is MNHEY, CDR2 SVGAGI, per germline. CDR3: CASRRPRDTEAFF. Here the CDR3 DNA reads TGTGCCAGCAGGCGGCCCAGGGACACTGAAGCTTTCTTT.

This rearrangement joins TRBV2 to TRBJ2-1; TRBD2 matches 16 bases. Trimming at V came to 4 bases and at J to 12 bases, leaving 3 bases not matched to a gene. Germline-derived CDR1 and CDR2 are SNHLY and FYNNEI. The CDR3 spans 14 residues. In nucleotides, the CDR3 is TGTGCCAGCAGTGCCGGGACTAGCGGGGGGGTGCAGTTCTTC. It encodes CASSAGTSGGVQFF.

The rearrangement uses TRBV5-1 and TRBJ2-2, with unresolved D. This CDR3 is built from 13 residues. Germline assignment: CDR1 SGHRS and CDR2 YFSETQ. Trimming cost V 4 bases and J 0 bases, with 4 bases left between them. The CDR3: CASSPANTGELFF. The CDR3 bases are TGCGCCAGCAGCCCGGCGAACACCGGGGAGCTGTTTTTT.

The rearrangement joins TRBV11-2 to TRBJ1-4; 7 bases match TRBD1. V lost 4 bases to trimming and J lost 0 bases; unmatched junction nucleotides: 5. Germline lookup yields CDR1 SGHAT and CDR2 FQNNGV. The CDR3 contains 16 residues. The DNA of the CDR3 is TGTGCCAGCAGCTGGGGGGACAGAGCAACTAATGAAAAACTGTTTTTT. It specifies CASSWGDRATNEKLFF.

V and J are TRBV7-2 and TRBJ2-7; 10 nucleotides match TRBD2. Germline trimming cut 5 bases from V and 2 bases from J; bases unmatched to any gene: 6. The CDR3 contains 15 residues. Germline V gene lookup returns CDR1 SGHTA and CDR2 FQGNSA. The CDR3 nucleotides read TGTGCCAGCAGCCTTAGCGGGGGGAATACCTACGAGCAGTACTTC. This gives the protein CASSLSGGNTYEQYF.

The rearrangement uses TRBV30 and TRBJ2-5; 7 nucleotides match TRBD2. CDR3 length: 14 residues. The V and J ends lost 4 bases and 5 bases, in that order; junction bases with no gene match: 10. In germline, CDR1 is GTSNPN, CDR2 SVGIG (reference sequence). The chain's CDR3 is CAWNAGTMSETQYF. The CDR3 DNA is TGTGCCTGGAATGCGGGGACTATGAGTGAGACCCAGTACTTC.

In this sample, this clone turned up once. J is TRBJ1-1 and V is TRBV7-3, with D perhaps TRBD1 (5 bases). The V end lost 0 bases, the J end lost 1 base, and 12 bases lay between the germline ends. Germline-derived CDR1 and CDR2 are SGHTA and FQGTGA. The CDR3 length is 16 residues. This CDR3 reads CASSLTALGQNTEAFF. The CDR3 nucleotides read TGTGCCAGCAGCTTAACAGCCCTGGGGCAGAACACTGAAGCTTTCTTT.

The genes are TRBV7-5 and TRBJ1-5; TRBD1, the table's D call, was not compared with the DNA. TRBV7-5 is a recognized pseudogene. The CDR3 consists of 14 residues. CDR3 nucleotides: TGTGCCAGAAGACCTACAGGGGTCGGTCAGCCCCAGCATTTT. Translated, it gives CARRPTGVGQPQHF.

For the CDR3, the DNA is TGCAGCGTTGACCATCTGAGGGTCGGGGCTTTCTTT. As protein: CSVDHLRVGAFF. The V and J genes are TRBV29-1 and TRBJ1-1; D unresolved. The CDR3 is made up of 12 amino acids. Germline V gene lookup returns CDR1 SQVTM and CDR2 ANQGSEA. Trimming cost V 3 bases and J 11 bases, with 16 bases left between them.

The CDR3 nucleotides read TGTGCCAGCAGCACCCAATGGACTAGCGGGGGGGATGAGCAGTTCTTC. Translation: CASSTQWTSGGDEQFF. The rearrangement joins TRBV5-6 to TRBJ2-1; TRBD2 matches at 15 bases. In germline, CDR1 is SGHDT, CDR2 YYEEEE. This CDR3 region has 16 residues. V trimming: 4 bases; J trimming: 8 bases; junction bases outside the gene matches: 7. The full variable domain, its missing parts supplied by reference TRBV5-6 and TRBJ2-1, is DAGVTQSPTHLIKTRGQQVTLRCSPKSGHDTVSWYQQALGQGPQFIFQYYEEEERQRGNFPDRFSGHQFPNYSSELNVNALLLGDSALYLCASSTQWTSGGDEQFFGPGTRLTVL.

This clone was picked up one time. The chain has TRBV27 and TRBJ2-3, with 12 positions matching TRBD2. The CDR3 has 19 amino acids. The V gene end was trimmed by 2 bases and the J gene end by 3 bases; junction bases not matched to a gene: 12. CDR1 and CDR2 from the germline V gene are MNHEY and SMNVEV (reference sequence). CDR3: CASSLKETSGGPETDTQYF. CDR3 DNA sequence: TGTGCCAGCAGTTTAAAGGAGACTAGCGGGGGCCCGGAGACAGATACGCAGTATTTT.

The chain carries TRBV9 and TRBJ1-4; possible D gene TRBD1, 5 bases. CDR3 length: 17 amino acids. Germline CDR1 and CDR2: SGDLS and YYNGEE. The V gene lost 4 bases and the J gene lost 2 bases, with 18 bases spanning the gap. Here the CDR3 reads CASSPHGAGPTNEKLFF. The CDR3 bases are TGTGCCAGCAGCCCCCATGGGGCAGGCCCCACTAATGAAAAACTGTTTTTT.

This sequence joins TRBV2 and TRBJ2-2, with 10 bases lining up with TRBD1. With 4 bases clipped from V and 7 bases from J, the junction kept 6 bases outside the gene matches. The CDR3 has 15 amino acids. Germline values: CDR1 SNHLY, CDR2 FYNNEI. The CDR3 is CASSGRTGGFGELFF. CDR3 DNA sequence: TGTGCCAGCAGTGGCCGGACAGGGGGTTTCGGGGAGCTGTTTTTT.

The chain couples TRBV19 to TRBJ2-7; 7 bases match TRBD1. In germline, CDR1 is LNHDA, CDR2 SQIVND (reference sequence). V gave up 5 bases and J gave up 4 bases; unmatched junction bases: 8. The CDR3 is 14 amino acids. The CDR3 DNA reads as TGTGCCAGTAGTCTACGGACAGGCCCTTACGAGCAGTACTTC. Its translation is CASSLRTGPYEQYF.

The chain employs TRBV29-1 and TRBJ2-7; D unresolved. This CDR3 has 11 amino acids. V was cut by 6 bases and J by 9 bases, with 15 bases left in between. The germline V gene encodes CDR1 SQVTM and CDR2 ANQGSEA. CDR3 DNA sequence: TGCAGCGTGGTCCTCGCTTCGGGGCAGTACTTC. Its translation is CSVVLASGQYF.

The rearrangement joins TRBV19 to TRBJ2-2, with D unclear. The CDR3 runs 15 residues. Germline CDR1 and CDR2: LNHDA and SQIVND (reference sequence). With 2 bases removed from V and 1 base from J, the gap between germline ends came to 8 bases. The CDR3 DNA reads TGTGCCAGTAGTATAAGTCCGGGGAACACCGGGGAGCTGTTTTTT. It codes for CASSISPGNTGELFF.

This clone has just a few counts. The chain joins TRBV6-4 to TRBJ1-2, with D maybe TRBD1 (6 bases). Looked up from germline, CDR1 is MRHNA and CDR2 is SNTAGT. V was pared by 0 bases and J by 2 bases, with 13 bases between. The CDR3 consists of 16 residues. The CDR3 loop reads CASSDSRGDVNYGYTF. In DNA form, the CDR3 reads TGTGCCAGCAGTGACTCCAGGGGAGACGTAAACTATGGCTACACCTTC.

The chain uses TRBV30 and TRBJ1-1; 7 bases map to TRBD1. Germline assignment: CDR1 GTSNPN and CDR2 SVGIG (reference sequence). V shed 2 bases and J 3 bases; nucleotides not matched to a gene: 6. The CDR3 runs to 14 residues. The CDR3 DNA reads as TGTGCCTGGAGTTCATTTAGGGGGCACACTGAAGCTTTCTTT. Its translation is CAWSSFRGHTEAFF. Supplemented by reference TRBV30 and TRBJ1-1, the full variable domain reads SQTIHQWPATLVQPVGSPLSLECTVEGTSNPNLYWYRQAAGRGLQLLFYSVGIGQISSEVPQNLSASRPQDRQFILSSKKLLLSDSGFYLCAWSSFRGHTEAFFGQGTRLTVV.

The CDR3 here is CASSPDGLNTEAFF. Here the CDR3 DNA reads TGCGCCAGCAGCCCTGACGGGTTGAACACTGAAGCTTTCTTT. The rearrangement uses TRBV5-1 and TRBJ1-1; D unresolved. CDR1 SGHRS and CDR2 YFSETQ come from the germline V gene. The CDR3 runs to 14 residues. V dropped 4 bases and J dropped 0 bases, with 10 bases sitting between them. The full variable domain, completed using reference TRBV5-1 and TRBJ1-1, is KAGVTQTPRYLIKTRGQQVTLSCSPISGHRSVSWYQQTPGQGLQFLFEYFSETQRNKGNFPGRFSGRQFSNSRSEMNVSTLELGDSALYLCASSPDGLNTEAFFGQGTRLTVV.

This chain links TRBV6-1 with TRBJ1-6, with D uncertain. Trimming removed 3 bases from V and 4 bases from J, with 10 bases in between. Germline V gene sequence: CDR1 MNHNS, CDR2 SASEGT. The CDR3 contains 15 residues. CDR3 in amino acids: CASSEEALYNSPLHF. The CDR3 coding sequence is TGTGCCAGCAGTGAGGAGGCGTTATATAATTCACCCCTCCACTTT.

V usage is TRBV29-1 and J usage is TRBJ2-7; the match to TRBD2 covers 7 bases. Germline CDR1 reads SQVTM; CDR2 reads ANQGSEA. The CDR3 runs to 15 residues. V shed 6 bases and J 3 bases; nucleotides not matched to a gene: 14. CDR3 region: CSVRGDGRGVYEQYF. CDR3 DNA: TGCAGCGTGCGAGGTGACGGACGGGGGGTCTACGAGCAGTACTTC.

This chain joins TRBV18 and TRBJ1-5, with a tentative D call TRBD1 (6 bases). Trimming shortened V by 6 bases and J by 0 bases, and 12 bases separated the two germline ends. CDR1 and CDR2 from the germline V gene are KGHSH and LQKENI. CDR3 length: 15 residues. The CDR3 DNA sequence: TGTGCCAGCTCGGACAGACAGGTTAGCAATCAGCCCCAGCATTTT. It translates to CASSDRQVSNQPQHF.

The CDR3: CASRGGADTEAFF. CDR3 sequence (DNA): TGCGCCAGCAGAGGGGGCGCGGACACTGAAGCTTTCTTT. The chain couples TRBV5-1 to TRBJ1-1, with TRBD1 identical over 7 bases. Germline V lookup: CDR1 SGHRS, CDR2 YFSETQ. V lost 5 bases and J lost 3; bases outside the gene matches: 4. This CDR3 spans 13 amino acids.

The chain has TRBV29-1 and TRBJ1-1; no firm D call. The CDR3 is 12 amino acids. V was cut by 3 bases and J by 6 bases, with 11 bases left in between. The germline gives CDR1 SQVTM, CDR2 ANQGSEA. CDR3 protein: CSVDRVSSEAFF. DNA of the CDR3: TGCAGCGTTGATCGGGTGTCTTCTGAAGCTTTCTTT.

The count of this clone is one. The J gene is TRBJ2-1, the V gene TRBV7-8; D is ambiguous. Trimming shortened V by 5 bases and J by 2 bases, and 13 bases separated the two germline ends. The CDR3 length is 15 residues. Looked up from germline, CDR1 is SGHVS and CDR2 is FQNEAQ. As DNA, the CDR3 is TGTGCCAGCAGCCCGACCATTACAGCCTACAATGAGCAGTTCTTC. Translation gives CASSPTITAYNEQFF.

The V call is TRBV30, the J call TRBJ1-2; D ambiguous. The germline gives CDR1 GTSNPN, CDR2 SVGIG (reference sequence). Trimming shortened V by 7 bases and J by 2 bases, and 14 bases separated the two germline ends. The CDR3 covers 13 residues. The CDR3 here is CASYPGRNYGYTF. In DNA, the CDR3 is TGTGCCTCTTACCCCGGGAGAAACTATGGCTACACCTTC.

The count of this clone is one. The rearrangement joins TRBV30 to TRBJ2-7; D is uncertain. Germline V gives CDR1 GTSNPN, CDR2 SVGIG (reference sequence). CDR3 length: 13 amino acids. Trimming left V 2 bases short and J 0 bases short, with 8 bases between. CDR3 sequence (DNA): TGTGCCTGGAGTCCACAGAACTCCTACGAGCAGTACTTC. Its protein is CAWSPQNSYEQYF.

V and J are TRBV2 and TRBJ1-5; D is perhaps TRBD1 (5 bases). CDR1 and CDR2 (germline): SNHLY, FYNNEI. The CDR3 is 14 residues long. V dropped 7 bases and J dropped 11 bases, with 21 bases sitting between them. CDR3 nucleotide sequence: TGTGCCAGCACCGGGGACTCCCTGGATGGGGCCCAGCATTTT. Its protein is CASTGDSLDGAQHF.

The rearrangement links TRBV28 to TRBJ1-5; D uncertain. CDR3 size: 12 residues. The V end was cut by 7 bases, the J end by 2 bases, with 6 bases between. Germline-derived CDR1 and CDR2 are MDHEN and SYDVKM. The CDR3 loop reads CASTPGNQPQHF. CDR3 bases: TGTGCCAGCACCCCTGGCAATCAGCCCCAGCATTTT. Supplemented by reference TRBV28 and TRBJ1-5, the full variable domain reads DVKVTQSSRYLVKRTGEKVFLECVQDMDHENMFWYRQDPGLGLRLIYFSYDVKMKEKGDIPEGYSVSREKKERFSLILESASTNQTSMYLCASTPGNQPQHFGDGTRLSIL.

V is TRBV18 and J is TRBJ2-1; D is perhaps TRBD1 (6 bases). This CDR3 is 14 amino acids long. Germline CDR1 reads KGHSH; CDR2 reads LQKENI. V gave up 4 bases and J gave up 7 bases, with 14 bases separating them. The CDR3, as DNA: TGTGCCAGCTCACTCCAAAATCAGGGGAATGAGCAGTTCTTC. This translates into CASSLQNQGNEQFF.

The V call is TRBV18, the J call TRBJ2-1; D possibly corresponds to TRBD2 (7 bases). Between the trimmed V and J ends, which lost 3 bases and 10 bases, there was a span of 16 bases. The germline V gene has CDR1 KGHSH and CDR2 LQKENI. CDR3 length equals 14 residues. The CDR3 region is CASSPGWGGREQFF. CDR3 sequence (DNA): TGTGCCAGCTCACCGGGCTGGGGGGGCAGAGAGCAGTTCTTC.

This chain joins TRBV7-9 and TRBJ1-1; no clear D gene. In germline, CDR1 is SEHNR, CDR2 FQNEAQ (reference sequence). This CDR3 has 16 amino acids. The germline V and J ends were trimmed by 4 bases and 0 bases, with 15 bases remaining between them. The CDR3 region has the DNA TGTGCCAGCAGCTCAGGAGGCGTATTCATGAACACTGAAGCTTTCTTT. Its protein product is CASSSGGVFMNTEAFF.